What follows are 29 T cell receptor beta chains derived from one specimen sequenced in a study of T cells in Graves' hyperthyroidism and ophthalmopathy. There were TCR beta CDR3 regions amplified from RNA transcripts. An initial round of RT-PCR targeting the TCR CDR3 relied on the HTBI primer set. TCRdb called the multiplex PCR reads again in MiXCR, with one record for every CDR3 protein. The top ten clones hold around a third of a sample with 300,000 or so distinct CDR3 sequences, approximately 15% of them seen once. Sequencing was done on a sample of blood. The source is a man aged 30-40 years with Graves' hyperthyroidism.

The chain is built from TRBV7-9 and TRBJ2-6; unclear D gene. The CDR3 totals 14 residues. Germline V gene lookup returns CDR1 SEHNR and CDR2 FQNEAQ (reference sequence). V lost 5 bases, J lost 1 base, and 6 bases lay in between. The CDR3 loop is CASSVESGANVLTF. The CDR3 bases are TGTGCCAGCAGCGTCGAATCTGGGGCCAACGTCCTGACTTTC.

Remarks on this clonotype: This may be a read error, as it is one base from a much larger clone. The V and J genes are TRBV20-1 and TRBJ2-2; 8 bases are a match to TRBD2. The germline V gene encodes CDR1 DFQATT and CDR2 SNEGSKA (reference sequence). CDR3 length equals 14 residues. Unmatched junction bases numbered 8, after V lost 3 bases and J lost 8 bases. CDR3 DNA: TGCAGTGCTAGGAGCGGGAGAACTGGGGGGGAGCTGTTTTTT. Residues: CSARSGRTGGELFF.

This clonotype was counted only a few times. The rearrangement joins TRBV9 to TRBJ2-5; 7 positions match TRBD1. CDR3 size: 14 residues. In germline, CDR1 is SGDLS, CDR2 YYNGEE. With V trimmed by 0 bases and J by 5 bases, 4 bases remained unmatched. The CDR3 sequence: CASSVDRGGETQYF. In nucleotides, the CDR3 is TGTGCCAGCAGCGTAGACAGGGGTGGCGAGACCCAGTACTTC.

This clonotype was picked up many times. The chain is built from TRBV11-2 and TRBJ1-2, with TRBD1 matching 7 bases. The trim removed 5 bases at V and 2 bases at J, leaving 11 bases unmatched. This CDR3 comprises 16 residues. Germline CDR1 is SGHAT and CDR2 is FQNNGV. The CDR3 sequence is CASSPGTVVGNYGYTF. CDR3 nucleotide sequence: TGTGCCAGCAGCCCCGGGACAGTTGTCGGGAACTATGGCTACACCTTC.

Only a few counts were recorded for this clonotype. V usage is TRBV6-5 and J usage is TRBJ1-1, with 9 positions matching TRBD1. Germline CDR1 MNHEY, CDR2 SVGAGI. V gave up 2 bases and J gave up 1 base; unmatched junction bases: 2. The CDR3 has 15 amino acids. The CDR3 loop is CASSYGTGRNTEAFF. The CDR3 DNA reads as TGTGCCAGCAGTTACGGGACAGGGAGGAACACTGAAGCTTTCTTT.

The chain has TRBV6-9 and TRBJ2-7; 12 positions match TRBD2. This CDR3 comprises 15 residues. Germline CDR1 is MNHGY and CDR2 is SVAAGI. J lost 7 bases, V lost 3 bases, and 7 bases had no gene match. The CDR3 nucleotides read TGTGCCAGCAGTTACAGCCTAGCGGGAGGGCGAGAGCAGTACTTC. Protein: CASSYSLAGGREQYF.

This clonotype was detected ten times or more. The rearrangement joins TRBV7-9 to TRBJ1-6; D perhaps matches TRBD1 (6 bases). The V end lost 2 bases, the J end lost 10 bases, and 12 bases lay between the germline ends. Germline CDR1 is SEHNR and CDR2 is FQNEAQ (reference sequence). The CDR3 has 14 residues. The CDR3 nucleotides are TGTGCCAGCAGCTTATCAGGGGCAGGGTCACCCCTCCACTTT. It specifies CASSLSGAGSPLHF.

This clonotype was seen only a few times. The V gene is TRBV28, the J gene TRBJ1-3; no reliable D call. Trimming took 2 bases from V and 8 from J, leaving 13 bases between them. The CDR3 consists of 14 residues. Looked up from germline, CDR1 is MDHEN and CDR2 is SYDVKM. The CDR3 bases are TGTGCCAGCAGTTTAAGTCACACAGTACACACCATATATTTT. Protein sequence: CASSLSHTVHTIYF.

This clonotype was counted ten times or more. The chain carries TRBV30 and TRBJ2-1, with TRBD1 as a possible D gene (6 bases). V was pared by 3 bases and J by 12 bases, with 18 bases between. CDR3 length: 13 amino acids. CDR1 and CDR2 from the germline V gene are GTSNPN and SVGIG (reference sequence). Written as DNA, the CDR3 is TGTGCCTGGAGCGCAGACAACAGGGCCTCGCAGTTCTTC. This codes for CAWSADNRASQFF.

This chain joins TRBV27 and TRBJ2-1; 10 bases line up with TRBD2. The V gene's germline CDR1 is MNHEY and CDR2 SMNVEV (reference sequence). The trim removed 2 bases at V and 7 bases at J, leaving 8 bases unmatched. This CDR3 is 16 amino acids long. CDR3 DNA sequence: TGTGCCAGCAGTTTACTAGCGGGAGTCTTGGGTAATGAGCAGTTCTTC. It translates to CASSLLAGVLGNEQFF.

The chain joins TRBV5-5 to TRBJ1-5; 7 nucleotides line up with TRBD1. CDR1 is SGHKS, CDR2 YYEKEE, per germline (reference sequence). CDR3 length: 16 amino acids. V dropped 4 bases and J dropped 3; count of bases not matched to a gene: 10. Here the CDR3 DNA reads TGTGCCAGCAGCGTGACAGGGTGGCCCTCCAATCAGCCCCAGCATTTT. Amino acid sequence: CASSVTGWPSNQPQHF.

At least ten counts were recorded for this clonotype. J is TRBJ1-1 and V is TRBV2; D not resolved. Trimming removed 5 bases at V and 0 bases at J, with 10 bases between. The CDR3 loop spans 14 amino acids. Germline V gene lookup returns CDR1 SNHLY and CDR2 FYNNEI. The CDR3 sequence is CASSREGLNTEAFF. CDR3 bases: TGTGCCAGCAGTCGGGAGGGTCTGAACACTGAAGCTTTCTTT.

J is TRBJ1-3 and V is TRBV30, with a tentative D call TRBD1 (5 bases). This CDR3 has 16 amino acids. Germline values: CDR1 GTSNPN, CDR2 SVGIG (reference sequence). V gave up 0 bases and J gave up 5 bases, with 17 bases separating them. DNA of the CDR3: TGTGCCTGGAGTGTATCACCGGGAGGGGCCAGAAACACCATATATTTT. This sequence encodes CAWSVSPGGARNTIYF.

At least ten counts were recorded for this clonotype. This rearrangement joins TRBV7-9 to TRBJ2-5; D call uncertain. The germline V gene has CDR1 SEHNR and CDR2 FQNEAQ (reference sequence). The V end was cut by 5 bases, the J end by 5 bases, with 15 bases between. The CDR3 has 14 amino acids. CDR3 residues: CASSEQEGIETQYF. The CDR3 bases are TGTGCCAGCAGCGAACAAGAAGGGATCGAGACCCAGTACTTC.

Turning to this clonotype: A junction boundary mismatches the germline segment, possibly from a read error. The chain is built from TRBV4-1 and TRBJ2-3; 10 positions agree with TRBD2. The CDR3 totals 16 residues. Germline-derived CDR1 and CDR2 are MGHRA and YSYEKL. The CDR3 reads CANSQEGLANTDTQYF. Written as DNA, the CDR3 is TGCGCCAACAGCCAAGAGGGACTAGCGAACACAGATACGCAGTATTTT.

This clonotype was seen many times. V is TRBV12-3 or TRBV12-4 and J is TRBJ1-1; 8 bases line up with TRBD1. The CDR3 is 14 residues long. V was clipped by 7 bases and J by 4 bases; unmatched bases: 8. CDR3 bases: TGTGCCAGCACCTCAGGGGGCGCCGGCACTGAAGCTTTCTTT. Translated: CASTSGGAGTEAFF.

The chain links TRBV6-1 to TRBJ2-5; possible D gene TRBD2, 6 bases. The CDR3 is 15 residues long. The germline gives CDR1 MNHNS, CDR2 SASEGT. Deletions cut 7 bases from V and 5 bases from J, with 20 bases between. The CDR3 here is CASNTQARAGETQYF. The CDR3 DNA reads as TGTGCCAGCAATACCCAGGCCCGGGCGGGGGAGACCCAGTACTTC.

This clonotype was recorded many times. This chain's CDR3 is CATSDPGETYEQYF. The CDR3 region has the DNA TGTGCCACCTCCGACCCGGGCGAGACCTACGAGCAGTACTTC. The chain combines TRBV15 with TRBJ2-7; unclear D gene. Germline assignment: CDR1 LNHNV and CDR2 YYDKDF (reference sequence). The germline V and J ends were trimmed by 8 bases and 2 bases, with 16 bases remaining between them. The CDR3 loop spans 14 amino acids.

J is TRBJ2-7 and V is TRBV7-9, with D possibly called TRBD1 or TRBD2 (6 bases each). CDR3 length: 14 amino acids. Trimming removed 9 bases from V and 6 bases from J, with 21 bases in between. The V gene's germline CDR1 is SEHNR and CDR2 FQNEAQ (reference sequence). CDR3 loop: CASYHSTGASEQYF. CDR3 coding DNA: TGTGCCAGTTACCACTCCACGGGGGCGAGCGAGCAGTACTTC.

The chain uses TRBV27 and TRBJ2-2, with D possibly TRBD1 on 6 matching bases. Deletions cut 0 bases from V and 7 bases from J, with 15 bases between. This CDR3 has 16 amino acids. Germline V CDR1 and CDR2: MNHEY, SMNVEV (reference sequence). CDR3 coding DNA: TGTGCCAGCAGTTTATCGAGGGGCAGGGGTGGCGGGGAGCTGTTTTTT. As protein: CASSLSRGRGGGELFF.

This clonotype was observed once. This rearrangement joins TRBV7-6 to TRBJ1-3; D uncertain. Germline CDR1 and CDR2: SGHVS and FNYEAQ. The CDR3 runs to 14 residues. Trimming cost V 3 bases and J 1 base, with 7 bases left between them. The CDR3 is CASSFEISGNTIYF. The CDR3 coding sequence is TGTGCCAGCAGCTTTGAGATTTCTGGAAACACCATATATTTT.

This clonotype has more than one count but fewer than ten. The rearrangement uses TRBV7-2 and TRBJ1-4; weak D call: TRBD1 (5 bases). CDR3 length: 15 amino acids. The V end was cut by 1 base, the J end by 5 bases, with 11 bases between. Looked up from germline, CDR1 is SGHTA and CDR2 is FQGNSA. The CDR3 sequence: CASSLEGRGNEKLFF. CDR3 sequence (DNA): TGTGCCAGCAGCTTAGAAGGGAGGGGAAATGAAAAACTGTTTTTT.

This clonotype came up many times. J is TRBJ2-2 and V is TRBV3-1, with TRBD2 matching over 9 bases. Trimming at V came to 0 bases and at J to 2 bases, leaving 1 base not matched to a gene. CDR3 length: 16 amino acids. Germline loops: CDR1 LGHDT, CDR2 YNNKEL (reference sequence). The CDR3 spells CASSQDSGGNTGELFF. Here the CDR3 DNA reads TGTGCCAGCAGCCAAGATAGCGGGGGAAACACCGGGGAGCTGTTTTTT.

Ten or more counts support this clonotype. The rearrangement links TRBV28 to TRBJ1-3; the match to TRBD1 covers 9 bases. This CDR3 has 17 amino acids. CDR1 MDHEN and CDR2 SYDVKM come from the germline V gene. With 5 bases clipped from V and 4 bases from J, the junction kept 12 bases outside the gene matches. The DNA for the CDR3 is TGTGCCAGCAGTCCAACAGGGACAGGGCTCTTAGGAAACACCATATATTTT. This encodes CASSPTGTGLLGNTIYF.

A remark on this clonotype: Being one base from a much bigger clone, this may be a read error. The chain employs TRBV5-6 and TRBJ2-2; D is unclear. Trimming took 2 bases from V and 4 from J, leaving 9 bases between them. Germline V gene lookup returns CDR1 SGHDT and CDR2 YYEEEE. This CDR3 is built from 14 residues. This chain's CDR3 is CASSFGEATGELFF. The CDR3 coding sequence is TGTGCCAGCAGCTTTGGAGAGGCCACCGGGGAGCTGTTTTTT.

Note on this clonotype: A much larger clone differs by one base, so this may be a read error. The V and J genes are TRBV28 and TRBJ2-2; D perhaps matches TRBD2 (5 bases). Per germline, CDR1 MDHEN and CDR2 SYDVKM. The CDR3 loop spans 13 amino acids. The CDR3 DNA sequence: TGTGCCAGCATCAAGCTAGACACCGGGGAGCTGGTTTTT. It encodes CASIKLDTGELVF.

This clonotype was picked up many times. This CDR3 reads CSARQSGTGSGNTIYF. The CDR3 bases are TGCAGTGCTAGGCAATCCGGGACAGGCTCTGGAAACACCATATATTTT. The rearrangement uses TRBV20-1 and TRBJ1-3, with 8 bases that match TRBD1. The V gene's germline CDR1 is DFQATT and CDR2 SNEGSKA (reference sequence). The CDR3 has 16 amino acids. J was trimmed by 0 bases and V by 3 bases; bases with no gene match: 7.

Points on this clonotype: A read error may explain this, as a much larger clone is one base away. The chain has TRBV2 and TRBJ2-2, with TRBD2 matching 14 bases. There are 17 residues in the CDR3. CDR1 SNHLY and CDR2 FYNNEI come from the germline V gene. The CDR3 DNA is TGTGCCAGCAGTTGGGGACTAGCGGGAGTCGGCGGCGGGGAGCTGCTTTTT. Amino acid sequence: CASSWGLAGVGGGELLF. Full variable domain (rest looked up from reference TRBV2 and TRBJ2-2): EPEVTQTPSHQVTQMGQEVILRCVPISNHLYFYWYRQILGQKVEFLVSFYNNEISEKSEIFDDQFSVERPDGSNFTLKIRSTKLEDSAMYFCASSWGLAGVGGGELLFGEGSRLTVL.

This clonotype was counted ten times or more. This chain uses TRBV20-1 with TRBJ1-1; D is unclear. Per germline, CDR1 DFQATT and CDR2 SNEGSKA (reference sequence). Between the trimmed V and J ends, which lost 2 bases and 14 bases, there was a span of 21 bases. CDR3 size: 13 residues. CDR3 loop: CSARRRAPLNGFF. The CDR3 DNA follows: TGCAGTGCTAGAAGGAGGGCCCCGCTAAATGGGTTCTTT.